This T cell receptor (beta chain) was sequenced for a study of blood T cell repertoires in COVID-19. Study as a whole: Samples came from the United States, Italy and Spain, spanning acute and convalescent COVID-19. T cells, B-cell-depleted T cells, or PBMCs supplied cDNA or gDNA.

One Seattle source followed patients from active infection through their disease course. The repertoire was sequenced with immunoSEQ multiplex PCR; TCRdb's copy has only in-frame clones and lacks some. Of fewer than 300,000 clones in the sample, roughly 92% were seen once. The CDR3 spans 14 residues. The V gene lost 5 bases and the J gene lost 1 base, with 11 bases spanning the gap. Germline V gene data show CDR1 as SGHTA and CDR2 as FQGNSA. The receptor was isolated from a woman aged 25 to 45 with COVID-19, enrolled during active disease. Sample: peripheral blood. J is TRBJ1-1 and V is TRBV7-2, with TRBD1 as a possible D gene (6 bases). The CDR3 loop is CASSVPGQNTEAFF. The CDR3 DNA reads TGTGCCAGCAGCGTACCGGGACAGAACACTGAAGCTTTCTTT.